This T cell receptor (beta chain) was sequenced for a study of blood T cell repertoires in COVID-19 (TCRdb year 2020). About the full investigation: The collaborator samples originated in the United States, Italy and Spain and spanned the acute and convalescent phases of COVID-19. The material from the prospective study consisted of cDNA or gDNA derived from T cells, B-cell-depleted T cells, or PBMCs. Deeply sampled blood TCRbeta repertoires from subjects exposed to, actively infected with, or recovered from COVID-19 were included in the dataset. The repertoires were released in a freely available public database meant as a resource for research on the immune response to SARS-CoV-2. Samples were obtained from the ongoing ImmuneRACE study (first 160 participants) and from 1,254 subjects provided by 6 global collaborators. The sample metadata nearly always contained a de-identified subject ID, COVID-19 status, age in years and sex. Where available, HLA class I and class II types were taken from metadata supplied by the sample provider and were not determined by assay-based typing.

The immunoSEQ Assay, a bias-controlled multiplex PCR, was used to amplify TCRbeta CDR3 regions from genomic DNA. Turning to the authors' computational methods: The number of nucleated cells in each sample was estimated from the amplification of reference gene primers within the assay. To quantify the absolute abundance of each unique TCRbeta CDR3 rearrangement, sequence reads were collapsed and filtered. Productive Simpson clonality was computed per sample as the square root of Simpson's diversity index over productive rearrangements. TCRdb took over this immuneACCESS table, retaining in-frame rearrangements with V and J assigned. Such tables are incomplete; in checked studies, under half of the missing clones stem from an unresolved V gene, and the remainder is unexplained. For V, J and clone size, that table is used; D and trimming come from the DNA. A total of 120,000 to 150,000 clones appear in this sample, around 80% of them only once. Approximately 9% of the sample belongs to the ten largest clones.

A word on this clone: No cognate antigen has been identified for it. Base qualities are not recorded, but no much larger clone differs from it by a single base.

The collaborating institutions used their own protocols to collect whole blood in K2EDTA tubes. For TCRbeta analysis, collaborators shipped samples as frozen whole blood, isolated PBMCs, or DNA extracted from either of those sample types. The CDR3 has 16 amino acids, counting the end cysteine and phenylalanine. CDR3 DNA only is kept here, 48 bases in frame from base 1. Via the germline V gene, CDR1 is LGHNA and CDR2 YNFKEQ. A distance of 10 bases separates the germline ends of V and J, which lose 0 bases and 1 base respectively. What the authors observed across the whole study: Clinical and demographic metadata were provided uncurated, with the amount varying by source and participant.

The TCR comes from a woman aged 80 or over in a cohort sampled during active or convalescent COVID-19. The receptor chain draws on TRBV4-2 and TRBJ1-3, with the D segment identity uncertain. The sequencing sample was made of peripheral blood. The sequence in DNA is TGTGCCAGCAGCCAAGATTTAGCGGGTTCTGGAAACACCATATATTTT. Its product reads: CASSQDLAGSGNTIYF.